This TCR beta chain was observed in a study of shared clonotypes between healthy human individuals. Study-level points and caveats: An expected dependence of interdonor clonotype sharing on sequencing depth was noted.

This clone came up many times. Its antigen is not known. The sample holds other DNA sequences that translate to the same CDR3. Data came from immunoSEQ multiplex PCR; TCRdb stores just in-frame clones and leaves some out. The sample has fewer than 650,000 clones, over 65% seen once. For genomic DNA, unsorted samples relied on about 90 million PBMCs. CDR3 length equals 13 residues. Per germline, CDR1 GTSNPN and CDR2 SVGIG (reference sequence). V lost 7 bases, J lost 1 base, and 13 bases lay in between. Sequencing was carried out using PBMCs. The clonotype originates from a woman aged 40-49 years in good health. Some clones in this sample may be carry-over from other donors' samples. V gene TRBV30 combines with J gene TRBJ1-1; D gene uncertain. CDR3 amino acids: CASRHPQNTEAFF. CDR3 DNA sequence: TGTGCCTCAAGACACCCCCAGAACACTGAAGCTTTCTTT. The full variable domain, its missing parts supplied by reference TRBV30 and TRBJ1-1, is SQTIHQWPATLVQPVGSPLSLECTVEGTSNPNLYWYRQAAGRGLQLLFYSVGIGQISSEVPQNLSASRPQDRQFILSSKKLLLSDSGFYLCASRHPQNTEAFFGQGTRLTVV.